This is a list of T cell receptor beta chains from one sample in a study of blood T cell repertoires in COVID-19. The protocol was immunoSEQ multiplex PCR, while the TCRdb copy is restricted to in-frame clones and leaves out a portion. The top ten hold 3% to 4% of the sample, which has about 240,000 clones, 70% to 90% seen once. Sample: PBMCs or T cells enriched from blood (not recorded which). The receptors derive from a woman aged 40 to 50 with acute COVID-19. Each CDR3 is given with its conserved first and last residue. The order of the fields is V gene, clone size, D gene, J gene, CDR3 DNA, CDR3 protein. The D gene is left open where the match is weak. Clone size is shown for a subset of rows, as once, few, many or a class of expanded clone.

v_call: TRBV10-3; clone_size: -; d_call: -; j_call: TRBJ2-7; cdr3_nt: TGTGCCATCAGTGATCCGGACTTCCGTACCTACGAGCAGTACTTC; cdr3_aa: CAISDPDFRTYEQYF
v_call: TRBV6-5; clone_size: -; d_call: TRBD1; j_call: TRBJ1-1; cdr3_nt: TGTGCCAGTACCAGGGAAGGGGGCCGCACTGAAGCTTTCTTT; cdr3_aa: CASTREGGRTEAFF
v_call: TRBV7-9; clone_size: -; d_call: -; j_call: TRBJ1-2; cdr3_nt: TGTGCCAGCACCCGTCGTCCGGGAAGTGGCTACACCTTC; cdr3_aa: CASTRRPGSGYTF
v_call: TRBV2; clone_size: -; d_call: TRBD2; j_call: TRBJ2-1; cdr3_nt: TGTGCCAGCATTCAAGGAAGCGGGAGTGGCAATGAGCAGTTCTTC; cdr3_aa: CASIQGSGSGNEQFF
v_call: TRBV3-1/TRBV3-2; clone_size: -; d_call: -; j_call: TRBJ2-7; cdr3_nt: TGTGCCAGCAGCCAAGAGCCGAGCTCCTACGAGCAGTACTTC; cdr3_aa: CASSQEPSSYEQYF
v_call: TRBV11-3; clone_size: once; d_call: -; j_call: TRBJ1-1; cdr3_nt: TGTGCCAGCAGCGCCAGAGGGGGACGGAACACTGAAGCTTTCTTT; cdr3_aa: CASSARGGRNTEAFF
v_call: TRBV12-3/TRBV12-4; clone_size: -; d_call: -; j_call: TRBJ1-1; cdr3_nt: TGTGCCAGCAGTACTGCCGCGAACACTGAAGCTTTCTTT; cdr3_aa: CASSTAANTEAFF
v_call: TRBV6-5; clone_size: -; d_call: -; j_call: TRBJ1-2; cdr3_nt: TGTGCCAGCAGTCCGAGAAGCTTGCCCCTCTATGGCTACACCTTC; cdr3_aa: CASSPRSLPLYGYTF
v_call: TRBV19; clone_size: -; d_call: -; j_call: TRBJ2-7; cdr3_nt: TGTGCCAGTGGTGGACAGAACTACGAGCAGTACTTC; cdr3_aa: CASGGQNYEQYF
v_call: TRBV18; clone_size: -; d_call: TRBD1; j_call: TRBJ1-5; cdr3_nt: TGTGCCAGCTCACCACGTGGGGTACAGGGGTCCGGCAATCAGCCCCAGCATTTT; cdr3_aa: CASSPRGVQGSGNQPQHF
v_call: TRBV5-7; clone_size: -; d_call: -; j_call: TRBJ2-1; cdr3_nt: TGTGCCAGCAGCTTGGTGTGGCTCTCCTACAATGAGCAGTTCTTC; cdr3_aa: CASSLVWLSYNEQFF
v_call: TRBV11-3; clone_size: -; d_call: TRBD2; j_call: TRBJ2-1; cdr3_nt: TGTGCCAGCAGCTTTCCGGGACTAGCGGGAGGGCCGAGGGGCAATGAGCAGTTCTTC; cdr3_aa: CASSFPGLAGGPRGNEQFF
v_call: TRBV11-3; clone_size: -; d_call: -; j_call: TRBJ2-1; cdr3_nt: TGTGCCAGCAGCCTAAGTTCCTACAATGAGCAGTTCTTC; cdr3_aa: CASSLSSYNEQFF
v_call: TRBV12-3/TRBV12-4; clone_size: once; d_call: TRBD1; j_call: TRBJ1-1; cdr3_nt: TGTGCCAGCAGTTTCCAGGGGGCGGCTGAAGCTTTCTTT; cdr3_aa: CASSFQGAAEAFF
v_call: TRBV6-1; clone_size: -; d_call: -; j_call: TRBJ2-6; cdr3_nt: TGTGCCAGCAGTGCGGAGGGGGCCTCCTCTGGGGCCAACGTCCTGACTTTC; cdr3_aa: CASSAEGASSGANVLTF
v_call: TRBV5-4; clone_size: -; d_call: -; j_call: TRBJ2-3; cdr3_nt: TGTGCCAGCAGCTGGGGGACTCAACGCACAGATACGCAGTATTTT; cdr3_aa: CASSWGTQRTDTQYF
v_call: TRBV7-9; clone_size: -; d_call: -; j_call: TRBJ2-3; cdr3_nt: TGTGCCAGCAGCTTAGCAGGGGGTTGGGATACGCAGTATTTT; cdr3_aa: CASSLAGGWDTQYF
v_call: TRBV9; clone_size: -; d_call: -; j_call: TRBJ2-3; cdr3_nt: TGTGCCAGCAGCGTAGACGGGAGAAGCACAGATACGCAGTATTTT; cdr3_aa: CASSVDGRSTDTQYF
v_call: TRBV4-1; clone_size: -; d_call: TRBD2; j_call: TRBJ2-3; cdr3_nt: TGCGCCAGCAGCCAAGAAAAGGGACTAGCGGGAGGACTAAGCACAGATACGCAGTATTTT; cdr3_aa: CASSQEKGLAGGLSTDTQYF